The rows below give T cell receptor beta chains drawn from one sample of a study of cytomegalovirus exposure and HLA in healthy donors. Generated by immunoSEQ multiplex PCR, the TCRdb table keeps only in-frame clones and is missing some. The data contain approximately 150,000 clones, around four fifths of them singletons. The sequenced sample was PBMCs. The receptors here all came from a woman aged 40 to 55 in good health and CMV-seronegative. The CDR3 runs from the conserved cysteine through the conserved F or W. Each record gives: V gene, D gene, CDR3 protein. The D gene is left open where the match is weak.

TRBV5-1 NA CASSRGTGLNTEAFF
TRBV18 NA CASSQGRATEAFF
TRBV11-2 NA CASSPDTQETQYF
TRBV7-6 NA CASSLARTASSGNTIYF
TRBV28 NA CASSVGVYEQYF
TRBV19 NA CASSNYRVEDTQYF
TRBV4-1 TRBD2 CASSQTSGSIYEQYF
TRBV4-3 NA CASSQDFPGIQYF
TRBV11-2 NA CASSSNTYTGELFF
TRBV5-1 TRBD1 CASSPRGPKETQYF
TRBV9 NA CASSVAQGILDEQFF
TRBV27 TRBD2 CASSLTSGRNNEQFF
TRBV5-4 NA CASRGGRTGELFF
TRBV29-1 TRBD1 CSVFQGVHNEQFF
TRBV7-8 TRBD1 CASSLGDRGLETQYF
TRBV27 TRBD2 CASSLQAGGSYEQYF
TRBV4-1 TRBD2 CASSDWGLTLLTGSYNEQFF
TRBV5-1 TRBD1 CASSLGTGGPPFGNEQFF
TRBV7-9 NA CSSSPTGELFF
TRBV20-1 NA CSAGVEKLFF
TRBV7-2 TRBD1 CASSLVALRGPNEQYF
TRBV7-8 NA CASSSLAGIIVEQFF
TRBV7-9 TRBD1 CASSLERDSEAFF